The text below deals with one TCR beta chain. V gave up 5 bases and J gave up 5 bases, with 19 bases separating them. The CDR3 loop spans 15 amino acids. Germline V gene lookup returns CDR1 LGHNA and CDR2 YNFKEQ. The investigators reverse transcribed all of the isolated RNA, so they sequenced expressed TCRB transcripts. Assay used: immunoSEQ multiplex PCR; TCRdb lists only in-frame clones, some missing. There are 120,000 to 150,000 clones in the sample; roughly 10% occur only once, and roughly 1.3% lies in the top ten. The sample comes from a study of beta chain features in type 1 diabetes. The sequencing sample was made of naive CD4+ T cells from blood. The chain carries TRBV4-2 and TRBJ2-7; D might be TRBD1 (7 bases). This sequence originates from a man aged 18 to 35 in good health. The CDR3 DNA reads as TGTGCCAGCAGCAAGGGAGGACAGGCAAAAGACGAGCAGTACTTC. Its protein product is CASSKGGQAKDEQYF.